A single sample gave rise to the 27 T cell receptor beta chains below, sequenced in a study of beta chain features in type 1 diabetes. Regarding the study as a whole: In every one of the four CD4+ subsets, TCRB CDR3s were moderately but significantly shorter in Type 1 diabetes patients.

The study reverse transcribed the entire isolated RNA, so it sequenced expressed TCRB transcripts. Produced via immunoSEQ multiplex PCR; TCRdb's table is partial and in-frame only. The sample includes roughly 150,000 clones, roughly 65% of them seen just once. Antigen specificity for these receptors is unknown. Source material: naive CD4+ T cells from blood. These receptors originate from a man under 40 with type 1 diabetes.

The chain recombines TRBV28 with TRBJ2-5; 9 bases agree with TRBD2. The CDR3 has 16 residues. In germline, CDR1 is MDHEN, CDR2 SYDVKM. V shed 4 bases, J shed 5 bases, and the junction held 11 bases outside the gene matches. CDR3 sequence (DNA): TGTGCCAGCAGTTCCACGTCAGCGGGGGGCGACGAGACCCAGTACTTC. Translating gives CASSSTSAGGDETQYF.

Remarks on this clone: Germline and junction disagree at one end, which may indicate a read error. Other DNA sequences in this sample translate to the same CDR3. The chain uses TRBV20-1 and TRBJ2-5; weak D call: TRBD2 (5 bases). CDR1 is DFQATT, CDR2 SNEGSKA, per germline (reference sequence). The CDR3 totals 11 residues. Written as DNA, the CDR3 is TGCAGTGCAAGAGGGCAAGAGACCCAGTACTTC. Protein product: CSARGQETQYF.

The V gene is TRBV2, the J gene TRBJ1-6, with 8 bases matching TRBD1. The CDR3 has 15 residues. Germline V CDR1 and CDR2: SNHLY, FYNNEI. With V trimmed by 5 bases and J by 4 bases, 4 bases remained unmatched. CDR3 sequence: CASSRDRTYNSPLHF. The CDR3 nucleotides are TGTGCCAGCAGTAGGGACAGGACATATAATTCACCCCTCCACTTT.

This sequence joins TRBV29-1 and TRBJ1-5; a possible D gene is TRBD1 (6 bases). The V end was cut by 6 bases, the J end by 5 bases, with 14 bases between. CDR3 length: 13 residues. Germline V gene lookup returns CDR1 SQVTM and CDR2 ANQGSEA. CDR3 bases: TGCAGCGTCATTCAGGGGCTGGATCAGCCCCAGCATTTT. Amino acids: CSVIQGLDQPQHF.

The chain uses TRBV10-3 and TRBJ2-3; weak D call: TRBD2 (5 bases). Germline lookup yields CDR1 ENHRY and CDR2 SYGVKD. The germline V and J ends were trimmed by 11 bases and 1 base, with 10 bases remaining between them. The CDR3 is 12 residues long. The CDR3 coding sequence is TGTGCCGTCACGGAGGGCACAGATACGCAGTATTTT. It is translated as CAVTEGTDTQYF.

The V and J genes are TRBV29-1 and TRBJ2-3; 7 nucleotides agree with TRBD1. Germline CDR1 and CDR2: SQVTM and ANQGSEA. CDR3 length: 13 amino acids. The ends lost 4 bases at V and 6 bases at J; junction bases unmatched: 7. The CDR3 nucleotides are TGCAGCGTTGTACAGGGGTCGAAGGATACGCAGTATTTT. Protein sequence: CSVVQGSKDTQYF.

The table lists this clone with a few counts. V usage is TRBV30 and J usage is TRBJ2-5; D is uncertain. Germline CDR1 reads GTSNPN; CDR2 reads SVGIG (reference sequence). The CDR3 is 12 residues long. Trimming pared 1 base from V and 5 bases from J, leaving 8 bases between. The CDR3 bases are TGTGCCTGGAGTGGACTGGGGGAGACCCAGTACTTC. Amino acids: CAWSGLGETQYF. The complete variable domain, with remaining parts taken from reference TRBV30 and TRBJ2-5, reads SQTIHQWPATLVQPVGSPLSLECTVEGTSNPNLYWYRQAAGRGLQLLFYSVGIGQISSEVPQNLSASRPQDRQFILSSKKLLLSDSGFYLCAWSGLGETQYFGPGTRLLVL.

The chain employs TRBV27 and TRBJ1-2; TRBD1 matches 10 bases. This CDR3 has 14 residues. Germline lookup yields CDR1 MNHEY and CDR2 SMNVEV (reference sequence). V lost 5 bases to trimming and J lost 2 bases; unmatched junction nucleotides: 2. The DNA of the CDR3 is TGTGCCAGCAGTCTGGGACAGGGGAACTATGGCTACACCTTC. Its translation: CASSLGQGNYGYTF.

This clone has a handful of counts. The chain couples TRBV2 to TRBJ2-1; D perhaps matches TRBD2 (6 bases). The V gene lost 2 bases and the J gene lost 15 bases, with 17 bases spanning the gap. This CDR3 is built from 13 residues. Per the germline V gene, CDR1 is SNHLY and CDR2 is FYNNEI. CDR3 coding DNA: TGTGCCAGCAGTGAATCCCCGACGGGAGTCTTGTTCTTC. This sequence encodes CASSESPTGVLFF.

This chain connects TRBV25-1 to TRBJ1-2; maybe TRBD1 (6 bases). The V and J ends lost 4 bases and 1 base respectively, with 7 bases between them. Per germline, CDR1 MGHDK and CDR2 SYGVNS. The CDR3 is 13 amino acids. DNA for the CDR3: TGTGCCAGCAGTGGGACAGATAACTATGGCTACACCTTC. Protein sequence: CASSGTDNYGYTF.

This clone was observed a handful of times. The chain couples TRBV19 to TRBJ2-1; D remains unclear. V lost 5 bases and J lost 4, with 18 bases in between. The CDR3 has 16 amino acids. CDR1 LNHDA and CDR2 SQIVND come from the germline V gene (reference sequence). The CDR3 nucleotides are TGTGCCAGTAGTCCTCACGACACAATGGGGTACAATGAGCAGTTCTTC. This sequence encodes CASSPHDTMGYNEQFF.

The chain employs TRBV2 and TRBJ2-7; D remains ambiguous. This CDR3 is 11 amino acids long. V was clipped by 6 bases and J by 5 bases, with 8 bases between them. The germline gives CDR1 SNHLY, CDR2 FYNNEI. The CDR3 sequence is CASSGHDEQYF. The CDR3 bases are TGTGCCAGCAGCGGCCACGACGAGCAGTACTTC.

This chain connects TRBV7-2 to TRBJ1-1; the D is unclear. Germline lookup yields CDR1 SGHTA and CDR2 FQGNSA. The CDR3 runs to 11 residues. The CDR3 nucleotides are TGTGCTACGCGGACTGCTCTTGAAGCTTTCTTT. It specifies CATRTALEAFF.

There are a few counts of this clone. This chain connects TRBV29-1 to TRBJ2-5, with TRBD2 matching over 10 bases. This CDR3 spans 13 amino acids. The V gene's germline CDR1 is SQVTM and CDR2 ANQGSEA. V trimming: 6 bases; J trimming: 2 bases; junction bases outside the gene matches: 3. The CDR3, as DNA: TGCAGCGTCGGACTAGCGGTTCAAGAGACCCAGTACTTC. This encodes CSVGLAVQETQYF. Using reference TRBV29-1 and TRBJ2-5 for the parts outside the CDR3, the full variable domain is SAVISQKPSRDICQRGTSLTIQCQVDSQVTMMFWYRQQPGQSLTLIATANQGSEATYESGFVIDKFPISRPNLTFSTLTVSNMSPEDSSIYLCSVGLAVQETQYFGPGTRLLVL.

The chain has TRBV4-3 and TRBJ2-3, with TRBD2 matching 10 bases. The junction had 8 bases not matched to a gene; V was cut back by 0 bases and J by 5 bases. Germline assignment: CDR1 LGHNA and CDR2 YSLEER. CDR3 length: 17 amino acids. CDR3 sequence: CASSQDPSGGAGDTQYF. CDR3 sequence (DNA): TGCGCCAGCAGCCAAGATCCAAGCGGGGGGGCAGGAGATACGCAGTATTTT.

The rearrangement joins TRBV7-9 to TRBJ1-1; no clear D. V was clipped by 1 base and J by 4 bases, with 10 bases between them. Germline CDR1 and CDR2: SEHNR and FQNEAQ (reference sequence). The CDR3 runs 14 residues. CDR3 residues: CASSLDQAGTEAFF. The CDR3 DNA follows: TGTGCCAGCAGCTTAGACCAAGCAGGCACTGAAGCTTTCTTT.

The chain links TRBV7-6 to TRBJ2-2, with D unresolved. This CDR3 comprises 13 residues. V dropped 1 base and J dropped 1 base, with 1 base sitting between them. Germline assignment: CDR1 SGHVS and CDR2 FNYEAQ. The chain's CDR3 is CASSLGNTGELFF. CDR3 DNA: TGTGCCAGCAGCTTAGGGAACACCGGGGAGCTGTTTTTT. Looking up the rest from reference TRBV7-6 and TRBJ2-2 gives the full variable domain: GAGVSQSPRYKVTKRGQDVALRCDPISGHVSLYWYRQALGQGPEFLTYFNYEAQQDKSGLPNDRFSAERPEGSISTLTIQRTEQRDSAMYRCASSLGNTGELFFGEGSRLTVL.

The table lists this clone with a few counts. The chain uses TRBV30 and TRBJ1-2; D remains ambiguous. This CDR3 region has 13 residues. V dropped 3 bases and J dropped 4 bases, with 12 bases sitting between them. The germline V gene has CDR1 GTSNPN and CDR2 SVGIG (reference sequence). This CDR3 reads CAWSVQAVYGYTF. The CDR3 nucleotides are TGTGCCTGGAGCGTCCAGGCCGTCTATGGCTACACCTTC.

The CDR3 loop is CASSVGQHQETQYF. In nucleotides, the CDR3 is TGTGCCAGCAGTGTAGGGCAACACCAAGAGACCCAGTACTTC. The V call is TRBV2, the J call TRBJ2-5; D remains ambiguous. Germline CDR1 SNHLY, CDR2 FYNNEI. V was shortened by 4 bases and J by 0 bases, with 9 bases between the two germline ends. The CDR3 loop spans 14 amino acids.

The chain is built from TRBV7-2 and TRBJ2-5; the D gene is possibly TRBD2 (5 bases). In germline, CDR1 is SGHTA, CDR2 FQGNSA. Trimming pared 5 bases from V and 5 bases from J, leaving 15 bases between. The CDR3 contains 14 residues. This CDR3 is CASSPDYSSETQYF. In DNA form, the CDR3 reads TGTGCCAGCAGCCCCGACTACTCCTCGGAGACCCAGTACTTC. Supplemented by reference TRBV7-2 and TRBJ2-5, the full variable domain reads GAGVSQSPSNKVTEKGKDVELRCDPISGHTALYWYRQSLGQGLEFLIYFQGNSAPDKSGLPSDRFSAERTGGSVSTLTIQRTQQEDSAVYLCASSPDYSSETQYFGPGTRLLVL.

The chain employs TRBV7-9 and TRBJ2-1; D is perhaps TRBD1 (6 bases). This CDR3 contains 13 residues. In germline, CDR1 is SEHNR, CDR2 FQNEAQ (reference sequence). V was pared by 6 bases and J by 10 bases, with 16 bases between. DNA of the CDR3: TGTGCCAGCAGTCTGACAGGCCGTTACGAGCAGTTCTTC. Residues: CASSLTGRYEQFF.

The chain recombines TRBV11-2 with TRBJ2-5; D not certain. This CDR3 region has 14 residues. Deletions cut 3 bases from V and 2 bases from J, with 10 bases between. Germline CDR1 SGHAT, CDR2 FQNNGV. The CDR3 nucleotides read TGTGCCAGCAGCTTCGGAGTTGGACAAGAGACCCAGTACTTC. This encodes CASSFGVGQETQYF.

The chain uses TRBV15 and TRBJ2-3, with 8 positions matching TRBD1. Germline values: CDR1 LNHNV, CDR2 YYDKDF (reference sequence). The CDR3 has 15 amino acids. Trimming removed 5 bases from V and 3 bases from J; junction bases left unmatched: 7. CDR3 coding DNA: TGTGCCACCAGCTTCAGCCGGGACAGGACAGATACGCAGTATTTT. Its protein product is CATSFSRDRTDTQYF. The whole variable domain, remainder taken from reference TRBV15 and TRBJ2-3, is DAMVIQNPRYQVTQFGKPVTLSCSQTLNHNVMYWYQQKSSQAPKLLFHYYDKDFNNEADTPDNFQSRRPNTSFCFLDIRSPGLGDTAMYLCATSFSRDRTDTQYFGPGTRLTVL.

The table lists this clone with a few counts. V usage is TRBV11-2 and J usage is TRBJ2-1, with D maybe TRBD1 (5 bases). Trimming left V 6 bases short and J 0 bases short, with 12 bases between. The CDR3 consists of 15 residues. CDR1 and CDR2 from the germline V gene are SGHAT and FQNNGV. The CDR3 protein is CASRSLGASYNEQFF. CDR3 coding DNA: TGTGCCAGCAGATCCCTTGGGGCCTCCTACAATGAGCAGTTCTTC. The full variable domain, rest sourced from reference TRBV11-2 and TRBJ2-1, is EAGVAQSPRYKIIEKRQSVAFWCNPISGHATLYWYQQILGQGPKLLIQFQNNGVVDDSQLPKDRFSAERLKGVDSTLKIQPAKLEDSAVYLCASRSLGASYNEQFFGPGTRLTVL.

This rearrangement joins TRBV5-4 to TRBJ2-5; D tentatively reads TRBD1 or TRBD2 (6 bases each). The CDR3 extends over 15 amino acids. Between the trimmed V and J ends, which lost 0 bases and 5 bases, there was a span of 14 bases. Germline lookup yields CDR1 SGHNT and CDR2 YYREEE (reference sequence). The chain's CDR3 is CASSLAQQGGETQYF. In DNA, the CDR3 is TGTGCCAGCAGCTTGGCCCAACAGGGAGGCGAGACCCAGTACTTC.

The gene calls are TRBV28 and TRBJ1-3; D uncertain. The CDR3 has 18 residues. In germline, CDR1 is MDHEN, CDR2 SYDVKM. The germline V and J ends were trimmed by 3 bases and 0 bases, with 18 bases remaining between them. The chain's CDR3 is CASSLEAARTSSGNTIYF. The CDR3 DNA reads TGTGCCAGCAGTTTGGAGGCGGCCCGCACGAGCTCTGGAAACACCATATATTTT.

In this sample, this clone turned up once. The rearrangement joins TRBV18 to TRBJ1-5; D gene ambiguous. The CDR3 is made up of 14 amino acids. Trimming cost V 1 base and J 7 bases, with 11 bases left between them. Germline values: CDR1 KGHSH, CDR2 LQKENI. The CDR3 is CASSPQGQGQPQHF. CDR3 in DNA: TGTGCCAGCTCACCACAAGGGCAAGGCCAGCCCCAGCATTTT.